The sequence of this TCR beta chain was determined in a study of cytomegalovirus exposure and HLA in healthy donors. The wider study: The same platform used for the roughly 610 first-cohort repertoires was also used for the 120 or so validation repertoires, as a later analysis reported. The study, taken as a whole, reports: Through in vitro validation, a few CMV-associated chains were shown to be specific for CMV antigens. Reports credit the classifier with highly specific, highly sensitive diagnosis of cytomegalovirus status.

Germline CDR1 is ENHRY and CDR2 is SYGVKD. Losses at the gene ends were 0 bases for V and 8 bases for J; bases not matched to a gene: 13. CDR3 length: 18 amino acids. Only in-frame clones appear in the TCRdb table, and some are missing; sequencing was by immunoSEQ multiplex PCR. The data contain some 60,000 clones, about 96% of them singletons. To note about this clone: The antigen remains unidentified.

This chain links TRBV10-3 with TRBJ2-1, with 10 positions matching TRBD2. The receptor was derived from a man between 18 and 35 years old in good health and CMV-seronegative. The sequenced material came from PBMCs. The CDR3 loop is CAISESQASGRAIYEQFF. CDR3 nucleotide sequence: TGTGCCATCAGTGAGTCACAGGCCAGCGGGAGGGCCATCTATGAGCAGTTCTTC.